One and the same sample provided the 14 T cell receptor beta chains below, sequenced in a study of blood T cell repertoires in COVID-19. Using immunoSEQ multiplex PCR, the repertoire was profiled, and TCRdb retains in-frame clones only, with some absent. Of tens of thousands of clones in the sample, about 80% were seen once. Sequenced input: peripheral blood. The receptors shown here come from a man between 60 and 75 years old with acute or convalescent COVID-19.

CDR3 DNA: TGTGCCAGCAGCCAAGACGCGGGGCGAGGCACAGATACGCAGTATTTT. Encoded protein: CASSQDAGRGTDTQYF. This sequence joins TRBV14 and TRBJ2-3, with D maybe TRBD2 (6 bases). V lost 0 bases and J lost 1, with 11 bases in between. The CDR3 extends over 16 amino acids. CDR1 SGHDN and CDR2 FVKESK come from the germline V gene.

The chain joins TRBV5-1 to TRBJ1-3, with D maybe TRBD1 (5 bases). This CDR3 region has 16 residues. Trimming took off 0 bases at V and 0 bases at J, with 10 bases between the two ends. Germline V lookup: CDR1 SGHRS, CDR2 YFSETQ. The CDR3 is CASSLGGDPSGNTIYF. CDR3 in DNA: TGCGCCAGCAGCTTGGGGGGCGACCCCTCTGGAAACACCATATATTTT.

The rearrangement uses TRBV11-2 and TRBJ2-3, with D maybe TRBD1 (6 bases). V dropped 0 bases and J dropped 7 bases, with 8 bases sitting between them. The CDR3 sequence is 13 residues long. The V gene's germline CDR1 is SGHAT and CDR2 FQNNGV. In DNA, the CDR3 is TGTGCCAGCAGCTTAGAGGACAGAAATACGCAGTATTTT. Translation gives CASSLEDRNTQYF. Drawing the rest from reference TRBV11-2 and TRBJ2-3, the complete variable domain is EAGVAQSPRYKIIEKRQSVAFWCNPISGHATLYWYQQILGQGPKLLIQFQNNGVVDDSQLPKDRFSAERLKGVDSTLKIQPAKLEDSAVYLCASSLEDRNTQYFGPGTRLTVL.

This clone has only a few counts. V is TRBV15 and J is TRBJ1-4; D not resolved. CDR3 size: 13 residues. V gave up 8 bases and J gave up 8 bases, with 15 bases separating them. The V gene's germline CDR1 is LNHNV and CDR2 YYDKDF (reference sequence). The CDR3 nucleotides read TGTGCCACCCAAGAGCCTCCCGAGGAAAAACTGTTTTTT. Translation gives CATQEPPEEKLFF.

This chain connects TRBV19 to TRBJ1-2, with no clear D. CDR3 length: 17 amino acids. From germline, CDR1 is LNHDA and CDR2 SQIVND (reference sequence). The V end lost 6 bases, the J end lost 3 bases, and 23 bases lay between the germline ends. In nucleotides, the CDR3 is TGTGCCAGTAGCCGGACTCTTTCTTCGACCGGGGACTATGGCTACACCTTC. Residues: CASSRTLSSTGDYGYTF.

This clone was found a few times. V gene TRBV4-1 combines with J gene TRBJ1-6; possible D gene TRBD1, 5 bases. The CDR3 sequence is 18 residues long. V lost 1 base and J lost 5, with 18 bases in between. Germline assignment: CDR1 MGHRA and CDR2 YSYEKL. The DNA for the CDR3 is TGCGCCAGCAGCCAAGGGACATTGGGGCCAGCCCATAATTCACCCCTCCACTTT. This codes for CASSQGTLGPAHNSPLHF.

V usage is TRBV14 and J usage is TRBJ1-2; no firm D call. Germline loops: CDR1 SGHDN, CDR2 FVKESK. The CDR3 length is 13 residues. The V gene lost 2 bases and the J gene lost 5 bases, with 9 bases spanning the gap. The CDR3 protein is CASSQQQHYGYTF. CDR3 coding DNA: TGTGCCAGCAGCCAACAACAGCATTATGGCTACACCTTC.

The V and J genes are TRBV19 and TRBJ1-5; tentatively, D is TRBD1 (5 bases). The V and J ends lost 6 bases and 4 bases respectively, with 16 bases between them. Germline values: CDR1 LNHDA, CDR2 SQIVND (reference sequence). The CDR3 sequence is 15 residues long. CDR3 loop: CASRPSLRVNQPQHF. The DNA for the CDR3 is TGTGCCAGTAGACCCTCCCTCAGGGTTAATCAGCCCCAGCATTTT.

As DNA, the CDR3 is TGTGCCTGGAGTGTACAGGCGGCGGGGGGACAGCCCCAGCATTTT. It encodes CAWSVQAAGGQPQHF. The rearrangement joins TRBV30 to TRBJ1-5, with a possible D match to TRBD1 (5 bases). This CDR3 has 15 residues. Germline V gives CDR1 GTSNPN, CDR2 SVGIG (reference sequence). Trimming shortened V by 0 bases and J by 7 bases, and 16 bases separated the two germline ends.

This clone was seen once. The rearrangement joins TRBV27 to TRBJ2-7, with TRBD1 identical over 8 bases. The germline CDR1 and CDR2 sequences are MNHEY and SMNVEV (reference sequence). V was clipped by 5 bases and J by 7 bases; unmatched bases: 7. The CDR3 has 13 amino acids. CDR3 sequence reads: CASSPPGGREQYF. In DNA, the CDR3 is TGTGCCAGCAGTCCTCCAGGGGGCCGGGAGCAGTACTTC.

The rearrangement joins TRBV9 to TRBJ2-5; weak D call: TRBD1 (5 bases). Germline assignment: CDR1 SGDLS and CDR2 YYNGEE. V lost 0 bases and J lost 2, with 17 bases in between. This CDR3 spans 17 amino acids. The CDR3 reads CASSVASRTNTQETQYF. The CDR3 nucleotides read TGTGCCAGCAGCGTAGCTTCCAGGACAAACACTCAAGAGACCCAGTACTTC.

The V gene is TRBV10-1, the J gene TRBJ1-6; D is unclear. CDR3 size: 15 residues. Trimming took off 7 bases at V and 9 bases at J, with 19 bases between the two ends. Per the germline V gene, CDR1 is WNHNN and CDR2 is SYGVQD (reference sequence). The CDR3 DNA reads TGCGCCAGCAATATACAGATTTGCAGTCGTTCACCCCTCCACTTT. This encodes CASNIQICSRSPLHF.

The CDR3 DNA is TGTGCCAGCGGATTTATAGCACCCCGGACAGGTAAGACAACTAATGAAAAACTGTTTTTT. It encodes CASGFIAPRTGKTTNEKLFF. V gene TRBV27 combines with J gene TRBJ1-4, with 7 bases identical to TRBD1. This CDR3 region has 20 residues. Germline values: CDR1 MNHEY, CDR2 SMNVEV (reference sequence). Germline trimming cut 8 bases from V and 0 bases from J; bases unmatched to any gene: 21.

The chain links TRBV7-8 to TRBJ1-1; maybe TRBD1 (5 bases). This CDR3 is built from 13 residues. CDR1 and CDR2 from the germline V gene are SGHVS and FQNEAQ. Deletions cut 6 bases from V and 4 bases from J, with 12 bases between. In DNA form, the CDR3 reads TGTGCCAGCAGTCCCCGGGGGGGCACTGAAGCTTTCTTT. Translating gives CASSPRGGTEAFF.